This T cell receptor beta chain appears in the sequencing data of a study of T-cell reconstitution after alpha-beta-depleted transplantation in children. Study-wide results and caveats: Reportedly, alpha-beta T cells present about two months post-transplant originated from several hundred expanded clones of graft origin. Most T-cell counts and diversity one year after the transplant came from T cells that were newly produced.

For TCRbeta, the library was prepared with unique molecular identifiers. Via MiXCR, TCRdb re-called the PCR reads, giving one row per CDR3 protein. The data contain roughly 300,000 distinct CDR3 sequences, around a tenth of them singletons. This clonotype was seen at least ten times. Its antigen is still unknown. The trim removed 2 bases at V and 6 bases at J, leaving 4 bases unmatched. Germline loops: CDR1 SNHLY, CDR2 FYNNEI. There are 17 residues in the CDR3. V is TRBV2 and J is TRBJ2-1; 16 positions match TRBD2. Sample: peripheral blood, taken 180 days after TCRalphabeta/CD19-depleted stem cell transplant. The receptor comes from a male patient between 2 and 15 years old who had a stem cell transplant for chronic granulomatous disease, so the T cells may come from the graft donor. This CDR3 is CASSEWGLAGGVNEQFF. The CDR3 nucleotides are TGTGCCAGCAGTGAATGGGGACTAGCGGGAGGGGTCAATGAGCAGTTCTTC.